These T cell receptor beta chains were read from a single sample in a study of CD8 T cells in Susac syndrome. TCRdb redid the calling of the immunoSEQ multiplex PCR reads with MiXCR, one entry per CDR3 protein. In the table there are fewer than 90,000 distinct CDR3 sequences, roughly 92% of which are singletons. Sequencing was done on a sample of CD8+ T cells from PBMCs. The receptors shown here come from a human donor with Susac syndrome. Both conserved end residues are part of each CDR3. The D gene is left open where the match is weak. A row's size may be missing; if present it is once, few, many or a size class.

>NA|TRBD2|TRBV20-1|TRBJ2-5
TGCAGTGGCTACCGGACTAGCGGGGGGGAGACCCAGTACTTC
CSGYRTSGGETQYF
>once|NA|TRBV12-3/TRBV12-4|TRBJ1-5
TGTGCCAGCCGCCTGGGTCAGAACCTCAATCAGCCCCAGCATTTT
CASRLGQNLNQPQHF
>once|TRBD1|TRBV20-1|TRBJ1-5
TGCAGTGCTAGAGATCTCGGGACAGGGGGCGATCAGCCCCAGCATTTT
CSARDLGTGGDQPQHF
>NA|TRBD2|TRBV27|TRBJ2-1
TGTGCCAGCAGTTTAACTAGCGGGGGGGCGGGGGAGCAGTTCTTC
CASSLTSGGAGEQFF
>NA|NA|TRBV29-1|TRBJ2-1
TGCAGCGTTGAGTCACCACAGGGCTACAATGAGCAGTTCTTC
CSVESPQGYNEQFF
>NA|NA|TRBV12-3/TRBV12-4|TRBJ1-5
TGTGCCAGCAAGTTAGGCTCCACAGGTAGCGATCAGCCCCAGCATTTT
CASKLGSTGSDQPQHF
>NA|NA|TRBV6-1|TRBJ1-5
TGTGCCAGCAGTGAATATTCACCTTTGGGGTCCGGGCAGCCCCAGCATTTT
CASSEYSPLGSGQPQHF
>NA|NA|TRBV28|TRBJ2-1
TGTGCCAGCAGTCCCGGGACGGGGCGCTCCTACAATGAGCAGTTCTTC
CASSPGTGRSYNEQFF
>NA|TRBD2|TRBV7-8|TRBJ2-5
TGTGCCAGCAGCGCGACCCCCGGGGGGGACTTATCCGAGACCCAGTACTTC
CASSATPGGDLSETQYF
>few|NA|TRBV28|TRBJ2-2
TGTGCCAGCAGTTTATTTGGGACCGGGGAGCTGTTTTTT
CASSLFGTGELFF
>NA|NA|TRBV7-7|TRBJ1-3
TGTGCTAGCAGCCCAGGACCGGTTGGGAGCTCTGGAAACACCATATATTTT
CASSPGPVGSSGNTIYF
>NA|NA|TRBV10-2|TRBJ2-5
TGCGCCAGCAGGAGGGACGGACCGACAGAGACCCAGTACTTC
CASRRDGPTETQYF
>NA|NA|TRBV4-2|TRBJ1-6
TGTGCCAGCAGCCAAGATATAAGTGTCTTATTTTCACCCCTCCACTTT
CASSQDISVLFSPLHF
>once|NA|TRBV20-1|TRBJ2-3
TGCAGTGCCCCAGGTCGCCAGGGTACAGATACGCAGTATTTT
CSAPGRQGTDTQYF
>NA|NA|TRBV7-2|TRBJ1-1
TGTGCCAGCAGCTTAGGGACGGGGGACACTGAAGCTTTCTTT
CASSLGTGDTEAFF
>NA|NA|TRBV2|TRBJ1-2
TGTGCCAGCAGTGGGGGGGGTTTCGGCTACACCTTC
CASSGGGFGYTF
>NA|NA|TRBV27|TRBJ1-4
TGTGCCAGCAGAACAGGGAATTCTAATGAAAAACTGTTTTTT
CASRTGNSNEKLFF
>NA|TRBD2|TRBV7-9|TRBJ2-1
TGTGCCAGCCAGCTTATACTAGCGGCAAACAATGAGCAGTTCTTC
CASQLILAANNEQFF
>NA|NA|TRBV2|TRBJ1-1
TGTGCCAGCAGTGCGAGGGCTTTGGGGACTGAAGCTTTCTTT
CASSARALGTEAFF
>NA|NA|TRBV19|TRBJ2-1
TGTGCCAGTAGTCCGAACGGCGACGAGCAGTTCTTC
CASSPNGDEQFF
>NA|NA|TRBV20-1|TRBJ2-7
TGCAGTGCTAAGACAACATACTACGAGCAGTACTTC
CSAKTTYYEQYF
>NA|NA|TRBV2|TRBJ1-2
TGTGCCAGCACCCCCCGGGGTTTCTCTAACTATGGCTACACCTTC
CASTPRGFSNYGYTF
>NA|NA|TRBV5-6|TRBJ1-2
TGTGCCAGCAGCTTGTCCAGGTCGGCAGGGGTGAGGAACTATGGCTACACCTTC
CASSLSRSAGVRNYGYTF
>NA|TRBD1|TRBV11-2|TRBJ2-2
TGTGCCAGCAGCGGACAGGGGCCGACCGGGGAGCTGTTTTTT
CASSGQGPTGELFF
>NA|NA|TRBV27|TRBJ1-1
TGTGCCAGCACTACAGGGTTGAACACTGAAGCTTTCTTT
CASTTGLNTEAFF
>NA|TRBD1|TRBV30|TRBJ1-2
TGTGCCTGCGCAGCCTTCCGGGACAGCTATGGCTACACCTTC
CACAAFRDSYGYTF
>once|NA|TRBV6-5|TRBJ1-5
TGTGCCAGCAGTTACTCGATCGGGGGAGGGAGCAATCAGCCCCAGCATTTT
CASSYSIGGGSNQPQHF
>once|NA|TRBV10-3|TRBJ2-1
TGTGCCATCCGCGGGACTTCGAGCTCCTACAATGAGCAGTTCTTC
CAIRGTSSSYNEQFF
>NA|TRBD2|TRBV7-2|TRBJ2-3
TGTGCCAGCAGCCTCGATAGCGGGGGGGGGCCAGATACGCAGTATTTT
CASSLDSGGGPDTQYF
>NA|NA|TRBV7-9|TRBJ2-3
TGTGCCAGCCGTGGTGTTAGCACAGATACGCAGTATTTT
CASRGVSTDTQYF
>NA|TRBD2|TRBV7-9|TRBJ2-1
TGTGCCAGCAGCGGCATAGCGGGAGGGGGCACAGTGGATGAGCAGTTCTTC
CASSGIAGGGTVDEQFF
>NA|TRBD1|TRBV20-1|TRBJ2-7
TGCAGTGCTAGAGATACCCAGGGGGCGATCTACGAGCAGTACTTC
CSARDTQGAIYEQYF
>NA|NA|TRBV2|TRBJ2-5
TGTGCCAGCAGTGAAATGGGGGGCCGGGAGACCCAGTACTTC
CASSEMGGRETQYF
>NA|NA|TRBV4-3|TRBJ2-3
TGCGCCAGCAGCCAAGAGAGAGGGGCGTTATTGACAGATACGCAGTATTTT
CASSQERGALLTDTQYF
>NA|NA|TRBV20-1|TRBJ2-3
TGCAGTGTTTTGAAAGTAGATACGCAGTATTTT
CSVLKVDTQYF
>NA|NA|TRBV7-2|TRBJ2-1
TGTGCCAGCAACTCTCTCATGGGGAATAGGTACAATGAGCAGTTCTTC
CASNSLMGNRYNEQFF
>NA|TRBD2|TRBV7-9|TRBJ2-1
TGTGCCAGCAGCGAAACTAGCGGGCAATACAATGAGCAGTTCTTC
CASSETSGQYNEQFF
>NA|NA|TRBV6-2/TRBV6-3|TRBJ2-1
TGTGCCAGCAGTTACGGAGGATTCGGTGAGCAGTTCTTC
CASSYGGFGEQFF
>NA|NA|TRBV5-6|TRBJ1-1
TGTGCCAGCAGCTTCGTCCGTAGGAACACTGAAGCTTTCTTT
CASSFVRRNTEAFF
>NA|TRBD1|TRBV20-1|TRBJ1-2
TGCAGTGCTAGAGAACAGGGGGGTGGCTACACCTTC
CSAREQGGGYTF
>NA|NA|TRBV2|TRBJ1-1
TGTGCCAGCAGTGAGTACGGGATGAACACTGAAGCTTTCTTT
CASSEYGMNTEAFF
>NA|NA|TRBV14|TRBJ2-1
TGTGCCAGCAGCCCGACTCTGAATGAGCAGTTCTTC
CASSPTLNEQFF
>NA|NA|TRBV19|TRBJ2-7
TGTGCCAGTAGTATAGCGTGGGGCTCCTACGAGCAGTACTTC
CASSIAWGSYEQYF
>NA|TRBD1|TRBV13|TRBJ1-6
TGTGCCAGCAGCGACAACAGGGGTTATAATTCACCCCTCCACTTT
CASSDNRGYNSPLHF
>NA|TRBD2|TRBV6-1|TRBJ2-1
TGTGCCAGCAGTCAACATACGAGCGGGGGGCCATACAATGAGCAGTTCTTC
CASSQHTSGGPYNEQFF